One and the same sample provided the 23 T cell receptor beta chains below, sequenced in a study of shared clonotypes between healthy human individuals. CD8 cells classed as naive were CD45RO-negative and positively selected for CCR7, excluding terminally differentiated effector memory CD45RA+ cells. The assay was immunoSEQ multiplex PCR, and TCRdb's table has in-frame clones only and misses some. This repertoire shows approximately 2,000,000 clones, roughly 95% found once; its top ten account for under 2%. What was sequenced was naive CD8+ T cells from PBMCs. The receptors stem from a man younger than 30 in good health. Some clones in this sample may be carry-over from other donors' samples.

In the case of this clone: Other DNA sequences in this sample translate to the same CDR3. This chain connects TRBV9 to TRBJ2-7; 9 nucleotides align to TRBD1. The CDR3 extends over 14 amino acids. After removal of 3 bases from V and 4 bases from J, the junction contained 5 bases not matched to a gene. Germline values: CDR1 SGDLS, CDR2 YYNGEE. The CDR3 loop is CASSARDRVYEQYF. DNA of the CDR3: TGTGCCAGCAGCGCCCGGGACAGGGTATACGAGCAGTACTTC.

CDR3 loop: CASSLERFKGPGEQYF. DNA of the CDR3: TGTGCCAGCAGCTTGGAGAGGTTTAAGGGCCCTGGGGAGCAGTACTTC. The J gene is TRBJ2-7, the V gene TRBV5-4; D is uncertain. Germline V lookup: CDR1 SGHNT, CDR2 YYREEE (reference sequence). V gave up 0 bases and J gave up 7 bases, with 20 bases separating them. This CDR3 has 16 residues.

V gene TRBV7-9 combines with J gene TRBJ2-1, with 7 bases aligning to TRBD2. The germline CDR1 and CDR2 sequences are SEHNR and FQNEAQ (reference sequence). The CDR3 covers 16 residues. The V and J ends lost 5 bases and 6 bases, in that order; junction bases with no gene match: 13. The CDR3 loop reads CASSRTRLADINEQFF. The CDR3 nucleotides are TGTGCCAGCAGCCGGACCCGCCTAGCGGACATCAATGAGCAGTTCTTC.

In its sample, this clone was seen once. This chain uses TRBV11-2 with TRBJ2-5; D is ambiguous. Trimming removed 1 base from V and 5 bases from J, with 11 bases in between. CDR3 size: 14 residues. Germline assignment: CDR1 SGHAT and CDR2 FQNNGV. The CDR3 loop reads CASSLVGPRETQYF. In DNA, the CDR3 is TGTGCCAGCAGCTTAGTAGGCCCCCGGGAGACCCAGTACTTC.

This clone has only a few counts. Distinct nucleotide sequences in the sample also encode this CDR3. J is TRBJ1-1 and V is TRBV28, with D maybe TRBD1 (5 bases). Trimming shortened V by 1 base and J by 5 bases, and 8 bases separated the two germline ends. From germline, CDR1 is MDHEN and CDR2 SYDVKM. The CDR3 is made up of 13 amino acids. In DNA form, the CDR3 reads TGTGCCAGCAGTTTATCAGGGAATACTGAAGCTTTCTTT. Translation: CASSLSGNTEAFF.

Concerning this clone itself: Other DNA variants within this sample encode the same CDR3. The V gene is TRBV11-2, the J gene TRBJ2-7; 10 positions agree with TRBD2. Germline lookup yields CDR1 SGHAT and CDR2 FQNNGV. CDR3 length equals 15 residues. V was pared by 1 base and J by 2 bases, with 2 bases of the junction left unmatched. CDR3 residues: CASSLGLAGPYEQYF. CDR3 nucleotide sequence: TGTGCCAGCAGCTTAGGACTAGCGGGCCCCTACGAGCAGTACTTC.

This clone was observed a single time. The J gene is TRBJ1-5, the V gene TRBV15; D gene ambiguous. This CDR3 comprises 14 residues. Germline assignment: CDR1 LNHNV and CDR2 YYDKDF (reference sequence). V gave up 6 bases and J gave up 1 base, with 10 bases separating them. DNA of the CDR3: TGTGCCACCAGTACTGGTTACAGCAATCAGCCCCAGCATTTT. Translation gives CATSTGYSNQPQHF.

As regards this clone: This specimen includes other DNA sequences encoding the same CDR3. J is TRBJ2-7 and V is TRBV6-1; TRBD1 agrees at 10 bases. Germline CDR1 and CDR2: MNHNS and SASEGT. CDR3 length equals 15 residues. Trimming removed 6 bases from V and 1 base from J; junction bases left unmatched: 6. CDR3 loop: CASSEGQGPSYEQYF. CDR3 coding DNA: TGTGCCAGCAGCGAGGGACAGGGGCCTTCCTACGAGCAGTACTTC.

The CDR3 here is CASSTRSEWSSYEQYF. In DNA, the CDR3 is TGTGCCAGTAGTACCCGCTCAGAGTGGAGCTCCTACGAGCAGTACTTC. The V call is TRBV19, the J call TRBJ2-7; D not certain. This CDR3 region has 16 residues. V was clipped by 4 bases and J by 0 bases, with 16 bases between them. Per the germline V gene, CDR1 is LNHDA and CDR2 is SQIVND (reference sequence). Using reference TRBV19 and TRBJ2-7 for the parts outside the CDR3, the full variable domain is DGGITQSPKYLFRKEGQNVTLSCEQNLNHDAMYWYRQDPGQGLRLIYYSQIVNDFQKGDIAEGYSVSREKKESFPLTVTSAQKNPTAFYLCASSTRSEWSSYEQYFGPGTRLTVT.

V usage is TRBV5-4 and J usage is TRBJ1-3; weak D call: TRBD1 (6 bases). Per germline, CDR1 SGHNT and CDR2 YYREEE (reference sequence). This CDR3 has 16 residues. V was trimmed by 4 bases and J by 0 bases, leaving 14 bases between them. CDR3 sequence: CASSSRQAHSGNTIYF. CDR3 nucleotides: TGTGCCAGCAGCAGCCGACAGGCACACTCTGGAAACACCATATATTTT.

The gene calls are TRBV9 and TRBJ2-1; 16 bases map to TRBD2. This CDR3 spans 19 amino acids. V gave up 4 bases and J gave up 0 bases; unmatched junction bases: 7. CDR1 and CDR2 from the germline V gene are SGDLS and YYNGEE. The CDR3 sequence is CASSKGLAGGLSSYNEQFF. CDR3 nucleotides: TGTGCCAGCAGCAAGGGACTAGCGGGAGGGTTAAGCTCCTACAATGAGCAGTTCTTC. Full variable domain (rest looked up from reference TRBV9 and TRBJ2-1): DSGVTQTPKHLITATGQRVTLRCSPRSGDLSVYWYQQSLDQGLQFLIQYYNGEERAKGNILERFSAQQFPDLHSELNLSSLELGDSALYFCASSKGLAGGLSSYNEQFFGPGTRLTVL.

The chain recombines TRBV5-5 with TRBJ2-5, with a weak D call TRBD1 (5 bases). Germline V CDR1 and CDR2: SGHKS, YYEKEE (reference sequence). Trimming removed 6 bases from V and 5 bases from J, with 17 bases in between. The CDR3 loop spans 14 amino acids. In nucleotides, the CDR3 is TGTGCCAGCATCCTCGGGCCCAAGGGGGAGACCCAGTACTTC. Its translation: CASILGPKGETQYF.

The chain carries TRBV6-1 and TRBJ2-2; possible D gene TRBD2, 6 bases. The CDR3 loop spans 14 amino acids. CDR1 is MNHNS and CDR2 is SASEGT in the germline V gene. Trimming stripped 7 bases from V and 2 bases from J, with 11 bases between. DNA of the CDR3: TGTGCCAGCAAGGAGGGTTTCAACACCGGGGAGCTGTTTTTT. It specifies CASKEGFNTGELFF.

The rearrangement joins TRBV29-1 to TRBJ2-1, with a possible D match to TRBD1 (6 bases). From germline, CDR1 is SQVTM and CDR2 ANQGSEA. V gave up 7 bases and J gave up 7 bases, with 14 bases separating them. CDR3 length: 12 amino acids. CDR3 sequence reads: CSGVTGANEQFF. CDR3 nucleotides: TGCAGCGGGGTGACAGGAGCAAATGAGCAGTTCTTC.

The V call is TRBV7-9, the J call TRBJ2-4, with D maybe TRBD2 (6 bases). Trimming left V 5 bases short and J 9 bases short, with 20 bases between. Germline loops: CDR1 SEHNR, CDR2 FQNEAQ (reference sequence). This CDR3 contains 15 residues. The CDR3 sequence is CASSPPGVVTGIQYF. For the CDR3, the DNA is TGTGCCAGCAGCCCGCCGGGGGTAGTTACCGGCATTCAGTACTTC.

In the case of this clone: A clone one base away is much larger, so this may be a read error. V usage is TRBV14 and J usage is TRBJ1-1; D is uncertain. The CDR3 has 13 residues. The germline V gene has CDR1 SGHDN and CDR2 FVKESK. With 1 base removed from V and 1 base from J, the gap between germline ends came to 4 bases. CDR3 nucleotides: TGTGCCAGCAGCCAAGTGGGGAACACTGAAGCTTTCTTT. It codes for CASSQVGNTEAFF.

Written as DNA, the CDR3 is TGTGCCAGCAGCGGGCGGGACTCGCTTGGGGAGCAGTACTTC. Residues: CASSGRDSLGEQYF. The chain carries TRBV9 and TRBJ2-7, with a weak D call TRBD2 (6 bases). V lost 3 bases, J lost 7 bases, and 17 bases lay in between. Germline V gene lookup returns CDR1 SGDLS and CDR2 YYNGEE. The CDR3 is 14 residues long.

The V and J genes are TRBV7-9 and TRBJ1-5; a weak D match, TRBD1 (6 bases). The germline CDR1 and CDR2 sequences are SEHNR and FQNEAQ (reference sequence). The CDR3 sequence is 17 residues long. Trimming took off 1 base at V and 0 bases at J, with 13 bases between the two ends. The CDR3 region has the DNA TGTGCCAGCAGCTTAGGTGGGTCAGGGGATAGCAATCAGCCCCAGCATTTT. Its protein product is CASSLGGSGDSNQPQHF.

The chain links TRBV5-1 to TRBJ2-1; the D gene is possibly TRBD2 (6 bases). Germline-derived CDR1 and CDR2 are SGHRS and YFSETQ. The CDR3 has 18 residues. V was clipped by 1 base and J by 0 bases, with 17 bases between them. CDR3 sequence: CASSLPLALTRSYNEQFF. CDR3 DNA: TGCGCCAGCAGCTTGCCACTAGCACTTACCCGCTCCTACAATGAGCAGTTCTTC.

The gene calls are TRBV7-2 and TRBJ2-5; D not resolved. Germline V gene sequence: CDR1 SGHTA, CDR2 FQGNSA. The V end lost 4 bases, the J end lost 4 bases, and 13 bases lay between the germline ends. This CDR3 has 14 residues. The CDR3 spells CASSYSGLRETQYF. The CDR3, as DNA: TGTGCCAGCAGCTATTCTGGCCTGCGAGAGACCCAGTACTTC.

The V gene is TRBV2, the J gene TRBJ2-1, with 10 bases matching TRBD2. Per germline, CDR1 SNHLY and CDR2 FYNNEI. The CDR3 runs to 20 residues. With 8 bases clipped from V and 6 bases from J, the junction kept 25 bases outside the gene matches. The CDR3 nucleotides read TGTGCCAGCTTCTTTGAGCCCCATGAGCGGGAGGGACGAACCGGCAATGAGCAGTTCTTC. Residues: CASFFEPHEREGRTGNEQFF.

This chain links TRBV5-1 with TRBJ2-7; 8 nucleotides agree with TRBD1. There are 17 residues in the CDR3. CDR1 and CDR2 from the germline V gene are SGHRS and YFSETQ. V shed 2 bases and J 1 base; nucleotides not matched to a gene: 11. This chain's CDR3 is CASSFGQGPSLSYEQYF. The DNA for the CDR3 is TGCGCCAGCAGCTTCGGACAGGGCCCATCATTGTCCTACGAGCAGTACTTC.

This clone was observed once. CDR3 DNA: TGTGCCAGCAGCTTCGGGGTCACAGATACGCAGTATTTT. As protein: CASSFGVTDTQYF. The chain couples TRBV5-4 to TRBJ2-3, with a possible D match to TRBD2 (5 bases). Germline V gene sequence: CDR1 SGHNT, CDR2 YYREEE (reference sequence). The CDR3 is made up of 13 amino acids. V lost 2 bases to trimming and J lost 2 bases, with 6 bases between them.